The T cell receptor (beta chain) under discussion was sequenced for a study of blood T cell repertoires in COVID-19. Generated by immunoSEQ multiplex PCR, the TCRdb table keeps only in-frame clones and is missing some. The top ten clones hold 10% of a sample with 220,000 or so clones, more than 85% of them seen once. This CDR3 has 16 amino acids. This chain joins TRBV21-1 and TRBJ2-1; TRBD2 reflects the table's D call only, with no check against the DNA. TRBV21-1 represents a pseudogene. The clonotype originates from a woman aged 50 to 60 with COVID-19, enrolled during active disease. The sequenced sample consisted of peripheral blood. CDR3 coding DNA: TGTGCCAGCAGCAAATATTCCCTACCTCTTTACAATGAGCAGTTCTTC. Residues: CASSKYSLPLYNEQFF.